Presented here are 12 T cell receptor beta chains from one specimen sequenced in a study of T-cell reconstitution after alpha-beta-depleted transplantation in children. Molecular barcoding with unique molecular identifiers was used for the TCRbeta library. TCRdb itself ran the PCR reads through MiXCR, one entry per CDR3 protein. The sample has around 440,000 distinct CDR3 sequences, over 9.5% seen once. Sequenced material: PBMCs, taken before TCRalphabeta/CD19-depleted stem cell transplant. The receptor set was obtained from a child aged 2-15 years with inherited bone marrow failure, due to receive a stem cell transplant.

The chain employs TRBV12-3 or TRBV12-4 and TRBJ2-2; 9 bases match TRBD2. There are 17 residues in the CDR3. The V and J ends lost 7 bases and 2 bases, in that order; junction bases with no gene match: 11. CDR3 in DNA: TGTGCCAGCATCTGGGCTAGCGGGGCACGCAACACCGGGGAGCTGTTTTTT. Translation gives CASIWASGARNTGELFF.

V and J are TRBV5-4 and TRBJ2-1, with TRBD2 matching over 10 bases. The germline CDR1 and CDR2 sequences are SGHNT and YYREEE (reference sequence). The CDR3 extends over 17 amino acids. Trimming at V came to 0 bases and at J to 6 bases, leaving 9 bases not matched to a gene. CDR3 region: CASSLGLGSGRPNEQFF. The CDR3 nucleotides are TGTGCCAGCAGCTTGGGATTGGGTAGCGGGAGGCCCAATGAGCAGTTCTTC.

This clonotype was counted between two and nine times. The rearrangement links TRBV18 to TRBJ2-1; 10 bases align to TRBD2. This CDR3 comprises 16 residues. Germline trimming cut 3 bases from V and 5 bases from J; bases unmatched to any gene: 7. Per the germline V gene, CDR1 is KGHSH and CDR2 is LQKENI. CDR3 DNA: TGTGCCAGCTCACCCCTTCCTAGCGGGAGCGACAATGAGCAGTTCTTC. This gives the protein CASSPLPSGSDNEQFF.

Points on this clonotype: A read error may be the cause here, since a much bigger clone is one base away. The chain recombines TRBV5-1 with TRBJ1-1, with 7 bases aligning to TRBD1. This CDR3 region has 11 residues. Germline trimming cut 10 bases from V and 3 bases from J; bases unmatched to any gene: 3. Per the germline V gene, CDR1 is SGHRS and CDR2 is YFSETQ. The chain's CDR3 is CARTGDTEAFF. For the CDR3, the DNA is TGCGCCCGCACAGGGGACACTGAAGCTTTCTTT.

About this clonotype: One end of the junction is discordant with germline, which a read error may explain. The CDR3 loop is CASSLWPRGADTQYF. DNA of the CDR3: TGTGCCAGCAGTTTATGGCCGCGGGGCGCAGATACTCAGTATTTT. The chain combines TRBV28 with TRBJ2-3; maybe TRBD2 (6 bases). Germline V lookup: CDR1 MDHEN, CDR2 SYDVKM. CDR3 size: 15 residues.

This clonotype was detected many times. This chain links TRBV29-1 with TRBJ2-3; possibly TRBD2 for D (6 bases). This CDR3 has 12 amino acids. The V end lost 8 bases, the J end lost 4 bases, and 13 bases lay between the germline ends. Germline values: CDR1 SQVTM, CDR2 ANQGSEA. The CDR3 region is CSFGGAADTQYF. CDR3 nucleotide sequence: TGCAGCTTCGGGGGAGCGGCAGATACGCAGTATTTT.

The chain uses TRBV18 and TRBJ2-7; possibly TRBD1 or TRBD2 for D (6 bases each). V was shortened by 4 bases and J by 6 bases, with 13 bases between the two germline ends. The CDR3 covers 13 residues. Per the germline V gene, CDR1 is KGHSH and CDR2 is LQKENI. The CDR3 is CASSRGAIPEQYF. CDR3 in DNA: TGTGCCAGCTCACGGGGGGCTATACCCGAGCAGTACTTC.

The table lists this clonotype with many counts. V usage is TRBV29-1 and J usage is TRBJ2-5; TRBD2 aligns across 9 bases. The germline V gene has CDR1 SQVTM and CDR2 ANQGSEA. Unmatched junction bases numbered 4, after V lost 6 bases and J lost 5 bases. The CDR3 has 12 amino acids. The CDR3 reads CSVLAGGETQYF. DNA of the CDR3: TGCAGCGTACTAGCGGGCGGCGAGACCCAGTACTTC.

Many counts were recorded for this clonotype. This chain joins TRBV12-3 or TRBV12-4 and TRBJ1-5; the match to TRBD1 covers 7 bases. The CDR3 contains 15 residues. J was trimmed by 5 bases and V by 4 bases; bases with no gene match: 8. CDR3 in amino acids: CASSSRTGSDQPQHF. CDR3 coding DNA: TGTGCCAGCAGTTCCAGGACAGGTTCGGATCAGCCCCAGCATTTT.

This clonotype has ten or more counts. The CDR3 nucleotides read TGTGCCAGTAGTTACGCGGGAGAAAGGAATGAGCAGTTCTTC. This translates into CASSYAGERNEQFF. The V gene is TRBV19, the J gene TRBJ2-1, with TRBD2 matching over 7 bases. Trimming took 5 bases from V and 7 from J; bases not matched to a gene: 8. Germline CDR1 and CDR2: LNHDA and SQIVND (reference sequence). The CDR3 contains 14 residues.

There are many counts of this clonotype. This rearrangement joins TRBV27 to TRBJ2-1, with no clear D. Trimming left V 1 base short and J 0 bases short, with 7 bases between. The CDR3 has 15 residues. Germline CDR1 MNHEY, CDR2 SMNVEV (reference sequence). In DNA form, the CDR3 reads TGTGCCAGCAGTTTATATGGAGTCTCCTACAATGAGCAGTTCTTC. Its translation is CASSLYGVSYNEQFF.

This clonotype has ten or more counts. The chain joins TRBV23-1 to TRBJ2-7; TRBD2 agrees at 7 bases. TRBV23-1 is treated as an ORF (open reading frame) with a function not yet certain. V lost 1 base and J lost 4; bases outside the gene matches: 7. CDR3 length: 15 residues. The CDR3 DNA sequence: TGCGCCAGCAGTCAATGTGGGGGACTAACTTACGAGCAGTACTTC. Amino acids: CASSQCGGLTYEQYF.